This TCR beta chain emerged from a study of CD8 T cells in ankylosing spondylitis. Germline CDR1 is SNHLY and CDR2 is FYNNEI. The ends were cut back, 1 base at V and 7 bases at J, with 4 bases in the middle. The length of the CDR3 is 12 residues. This clonotype was picked up many times. What it recognizes is unknown. From the 5' RACE reads, TCRdb called clonotypes with MiXCR, one entry per CDR3 protein. Among approximately 300,000 distinct CDR3 sequences listed, roughly 20% were seen once. Study-level results: Roughly 8 highly homologous variants formed a TCR beta motif that appeared characteristic of ankylosing spondylitis blood.

J is TRBJ2-2 and V is TRBV2, with D hard to call. The receptor was isolated from a female donor with ankylosing spondylitis or in good health (not recorded which). The sequenced sample consisted of blood, either unsorted or a sorted T cell fraction (not recorded which). CDR3 in amino acids: CASSEGFGELFF. In DNA, the CDR3 is TGTGCCAGCAGTGAAGGGTTCGGGGAGCTGTTTTTT.